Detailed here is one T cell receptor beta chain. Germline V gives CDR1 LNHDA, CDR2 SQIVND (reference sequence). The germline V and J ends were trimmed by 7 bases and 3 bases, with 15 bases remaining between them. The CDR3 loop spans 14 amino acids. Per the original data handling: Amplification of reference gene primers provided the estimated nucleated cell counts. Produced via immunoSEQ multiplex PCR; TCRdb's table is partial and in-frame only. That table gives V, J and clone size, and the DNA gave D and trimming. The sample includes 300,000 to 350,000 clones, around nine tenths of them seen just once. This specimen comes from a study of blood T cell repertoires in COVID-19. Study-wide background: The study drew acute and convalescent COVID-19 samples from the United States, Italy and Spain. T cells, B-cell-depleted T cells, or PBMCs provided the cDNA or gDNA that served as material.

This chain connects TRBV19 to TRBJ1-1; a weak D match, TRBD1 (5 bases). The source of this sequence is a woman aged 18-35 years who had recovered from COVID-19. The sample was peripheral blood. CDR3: CASMAGLFDTEAFF. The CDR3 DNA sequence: TGTGCCAGTATGGCGGGGCTGTTTGACACTGAAGCTTTCTTT.